This TCR beta chain came from a study of Ad26.COV2.S vaccination and SARS-CoV-2 variants. Whole-study findings and limits: Those who received the vaccine showed greater spike-specific TCR breadth than those given placebo. Reportedly, spike-specific CD8+ and CD4+ T cell responses achieved substantial breadth once vaccination had taken place. Using TCR breadth and depth analyses may have led to underestimated total T cell responses.

CDR1 MNHEY and CDR2 SVGEGT come from the germline V gene. V trimming: 4 bases; J trimming: 7 bases; junction bases outside the gene matches: 8. The CDR3 totals 17 residues. Some clones are missing from TCRdb's copy, which holds only in-frame ones; the method was immunoSEQ multiplex PCR. The sample has about 350,000 clones; about 91% are singletons. As to this clone: The antigen remains unidentified.

The source of this sequence is a human donor who had recovered from COVID-19. The V gene is TRBV6-2 or TRBV6-3, the J gene TRBJ2-1; TRBD2 matches at 15 bases. The source material was peripheral blood, sampled after recovery from COVID-19. CDR3 sequence reads: CASSSTRTSGGGNEQFF. The DNA of the CDR3 is TGTGCCAGCAGTTCTACCCGGACTAGCGGGGGGGGTAATGAGCAGTTCTTC.